One and the same sample provided the 20 T cell receptor beta chains below, sequenced in a study of blood T cells in healthy people across ages. Primed by a sample-barcoded 5' primer and a J-beta primer mix, a second PCR proceeded for about 6 to 12 cycles. TCRdb re-derived calls from the 5' RACE reads in MiXCR, one entry per CDR3 protein. The table has 1.5 million to 1.9 million distinct CDR3 sequences, about 42% seen once; the top ten hold about 4.1%. Sequenced sample: blood. These receptor sequences come from a woman aged 18-29 years in good health.

This clonotype was detected a few times. The gene calls are TRBV29-1 and TRBJ2-3; 10 nucleotides align to TRBD2. The V gene's germline CDR1 is SQVTM and CDR2 ANQGSEA. This CDR3 has 15 residues. The trim removed 1 base at V and 9 bases at J, leaving 10 bases unmatched. Written as DNA, the CDR3 is TGCAGCGTTGAAGGGCCGGGACTAGCGATCTCCACGCAGTATTTT. This codes for CSVEGPGLAISTQYF.

The V call is TRBV3-1, the J call TRBJ2-1; tentative D call: TRBD2 (5 bases). The J call may not be correct, given that the DNA end is closer to TRBJ2-7. The CDR3 has 16 amino acids. Germline V gene data show CDR1 as LGHDT and CDR2 as YNNKEL (reference sequence). CDR3 in DNA: TGTGCCAGCAGCCAACCGGGATCCACCTCCTACAATGAGCAGTACTTC. It is translated as CASSQPGSTSYNEQYF.

A few counts support this clonotype. This chain connects TRBV25-1 to TRBJ2-1; D possibly corresponds to TRBD1 (7 bases). This CDR3 has 15 residues. CDR1 is MGHDK, CDR2 SYGVNS, per germline. V lost 7 bases and J lost 2, with 15 bases in between. CDR3 nucleotide sequence: TGTGCCAGCACCCAGGGGGGTCTCACCTACAATGAGCAGTTCTTC. It encodes CASTQGGLTYNEQFF.

Note on this clonotype: The junction differs from germline at one of its ends, possibly a read error. The rearrangement uses TRBV4-3 and TRBJ1-6; TRBD1 aligns across 7 bases. CDR3 length: 18 residues. Germline loops: CDR1 LGHNA, CDR2 YSLEER. This CDR3 reads CASSQGLTGVTDYSPPHF. The CDR3 bases are TGCGCCAGCAGCCAAGGACTCACAGGGGTTACTGATTATTCACCCCCCCACTTT.

This clonotype was recorded a few times. At one of its ends the junction is not consistent with the germline gene, which may arise from a read error. The rearrangement links TRBV12-3 or TRBV12-4 to TRBJ2-7; TRBD2 matches at 15 bases. The CDR3 runs 16 residues. The CDR3 is CVSRGGLAGGVYEQYF. DNA for the CDR3: TGTGTCAGCAGGGGGGGACTAGCGGGAGGAGTTTACGAGCAGTACTTC.

Concerning this clonotype: One junction end disagrees with the germline gene, perhaps due to a read error. The chain joins TRBV7-9 to TRBJ2-1, with D possibly TRBD2 on 5 matching bases. Germline CDR1 SEHNR, CDR2 FQNEAQ (reference sequence). The CDR3 runs 13 residues. CDR3 sequence: CASSLAGQETQFF. The CDR3 nucleotides read TGTGCCAGCAGCCTAGCAGGTCAAGAGACCCAGTTCTTC.

Comment on this clonotype: The junction departs from germline at one end; a sequencing error may be responsible. The V and J genes are TRBV6-2 or TRBV6-3 and TRBJ1-6, with TRBD1 matching over 7 bases. Germline values: CDR1 MNHEY, CDR2 SVGEGT. This CDR3 region has 13 residues. The CDR3 region is CASTDREDSPLHF. CDR3 nucleotide sequence: TGTGCCAGCACCGACAGGGAAGATTCGCCCCTCCACTTT.

This clonotype was detected only a few times. V gene TRBV15 combines with J gene TRBJ2-3; 8 bases are shared with TRBD2. CDR3 length: 15 amino acids. Trimming removed 3 bases from V and 2 bases from J; junction bases left unmatched: 4. CDR1 is LNHNV and CDR2 is YYDKDF in the germline V gene (reference sequence). The CDR3 coding sequence is TGTGCCACCAGCAGGGGTAGCGGGGACACAGATACGCAGTATTTT. It is translated as CATSRGSGDTDTQYF. The whole variable domain, remainder taken from reference TRBV15 and TRBJ2-3, is DAMVIQNPRYQVTQFGKPVTLSCSQTLNHNVMYWYQQKSSQAPKLLFHYYDKDFNNEADTPDNFQSRRPNTSFCFLDIRSPGLGDTAMYLCATSRGSGDTDTQYFGPGTRLTVL.

This clonotype was counted once. V gene TRBV20-1 combines with J gene TRBJ2-5; possible D gene TRBD2, 5 bases. The CDR3 extends over 15 amino acids. Germline CDR1 is DFQATT and CDR2 is SNEGSKA (reference sequence). Trimming removed 5 bases from V and 4 bases from J, with 20 bases in between. CDR3 coding DNA: TGCAGTGCTCCACCCCCCGGACTTAGGTCAGAGACCCAGTACTTC. Translated, it gives CSAPPPGLRSETQYF.

Only a few counts were recorded for this clonotype. V is TRBV18 and J is TRBJ1-1; D might be TRBD1 (5 bases). V was pared by 1 base and J by 4 bases, with 10 bases between. Germline CDR1 reads KGHSH; CDR2 reads LQKENI. The CDR3 extends over 14 amino acids. The DNA of the CDR3 is TGTGCCAGCTCACCACAAACAGGAGGCACTGAAGCTTTCTTT. Amino acids: CASSPQTGGTEAFF.

The chain has TRBV5-1 and TRBJ2-2; TRBD2 aligns across 8 bases. CDR3 length equals 14 residues. The junction had 6 bases not matched to a gene; V was cut back by 7 bases and J by 4 bases. CDR1 is SGHRS and CDR2 is YFSETQ in the germline V gene. The CDR3 loop reads CASQEGLGTGELFF. The CDR3 DNA follows: TGCGCCAGCCAAGAGGGACTAGGCACCGGGGAGCTGTTTTTT.

This clonotype was counted a few times. In nucleotides, the CDR3 is TGTGCCAGCAGCTTAGTTGGGTTCTCTGGGGCCAACGTCCTGACTTTC. Protein: CASSLVGFSGANVLTF. The gene calls are TRBV7-8 and TRBJ2-6; D is ambiguous. The V end was cut by 1 base, the J end by 0 bases, with 7 bases between. Germline V gene data show CDR1 as SGHVS and CDR2 as FQNEAQ. This CDR3 comprises 16 residues.

V is TRBV5-1 and J is TRBJ1-2, with D possibly matching TRBD1 (6 bases). The germline CDR1 and CDR2 sequences are SGHRS and YFSETQ. Trimming took 0 bases from V and 8 from J, leaving 14 bases between them. The CDR3 is 14 residues long. CDR3 nucleotides: TGCGCCAGCAGCTTGGAGGGACACTCGACAGGCTACACCTTC. Translated: CASSLEGHSTGYTF.

This sequence joins TRBV2 and TRBJ1-6; 8 nucleotides agree with TRBD1. The CDR3 totals 12 residues. V lost 10 bases and J lost 8; bases outside the gene matches: 4. The germline V gene encodes CDR1 SNHLY and CDR2 FYNNEI. The CDR3 sequence is CATGQADSPLHF. In nucleotides, the CDR3 is TGTGCCACGGGACAGGCGGATTCACCCCTCCACTTT. The variable domain in full, completed from reference TRBV2 and TRBJ1-6, reads EPEVTQTPSHQVTQMGQEVILRCVPISNHLYFYWYRQILGQKVEFLVSFYNNEISEKSEIFDDQFSVERPDGSNFTLKIRSTKLEDSAMYFCATGQADSPLHFGNGTRLTVT.

This clonotype was recorded a few times. This chain uses TRBV20-1 with TRBJ2-7; TRBD2 matches at 7 bases. Germline loops: CDR1 DFQATT, CDR2 SNEGSKA (reference sequence). The CDR3 length is 14 residues. Unmatched junction bases numbered 7, after V lost 5 bases and J lost 0 bases. The CDR3 DNA follows: TGCAGTGCTCCGATCGGGGGGAGCTCCTACGAGCAGTACTTC. Translated: CSAPIGGSSYEQYF.

The J gene is TRBJ2-7, the V gene TRBV20-1, with D perhaps TRBD1 or TRBD2 (5 bases each). This CDR3 spans 13 amino acids. The germline V gene encodes CDR1 DFQATT and CDR2 SNEGSKA (reference sequence). Trimming left V 6 bases short and J 1 base short, with 13 bases between. The CDR3 DNA reads as TGCAGTGCCCCCCGGGGACGTTCCTACGAGCAGTACTTC. Its translation: CSAPRGRSYEQYF.

The chain couples TRBV30 to TRBJ1-1; D call uncertain. Germline V lookup: CDR1 GTSNPN, CDR2 SVGIG (reference sequence). Between the trimmed V and J ends, which lost 0 bases and 4 bases, there was a span of 9 bases. The CDR3 extends over 13 amino acids. CDR3 coding DNA: TGTGCCTGGAGTGTAGTGGGAGGCACTGAAGCTTTCTTT. It encodes CAWSVVGGTEAFF.

This clonotype was detected a few times. This chain links TRBV24-1 with TRBJ2-1; 13 bases are shared with TRBD2. The J call could be wrong; TRBJ2-7 is a better fit for the DNA end. The CDR3 consists of 16 residues. Germline V gene lookup returns CDR1 KGHDR and CDR2 SFDVKD. The CDR3 sequence: CATRPGLAGPDYEQYF. The CDR3 region has the DNA TGTGCCACCAGACCGGGACTAGCGGGGCCAGACTACGAGCAGTACTTC.

This clonotype was observed a handful of times. The chain is built from TRBV20-1 and TRBJ2-7; TRBD2 agrees at 9 bases. Germline loops: CDR1 DFQATT, CDR2 SNEGSKA (reference sequence). With 3 bases clipped from V and 1 base from J, the junction kept 4 bases outside the gene matches. This CDR3 contains 14 residues. CDR3 in amino acids: CSARLAGDSYEQYF. Written as DNA, the CDR3 is TGCAGTGCTAGGTTAGCGGGAGATTCCTACGAGCAGTACTTC.

As concerns this clonotype: A junction end diverges from the germline sequence, so it may reflect a read error. The rearrangement links TRBV9 to TRBJ2-7, with 14 bases that match TRBD2. The CDR3 length is 18 residues. In germline, CDR1 is SGDLS, CDR2 YYNGEE. In DNA, the CDR3 is TGTACCAGCAGCGCGGGAGGGACTAGCGGGAGTAAGTACTACGAGCAGTACTTC. This encodes CTSSAGGTSGSKYYEQYF. Full variable domain (missing parts from reference TRBV9 and TRBJ2-7): DSGVTQTPKHLITATGQRVTLRCSPRSGDLSVYWYQQSLDQGLQFLIQYYNGEERAKGNILERFSAQQFPDLHSELNLSSLELGDSALYFCTSSAGGTSGSKYYEQYFGPGTRLTVT.